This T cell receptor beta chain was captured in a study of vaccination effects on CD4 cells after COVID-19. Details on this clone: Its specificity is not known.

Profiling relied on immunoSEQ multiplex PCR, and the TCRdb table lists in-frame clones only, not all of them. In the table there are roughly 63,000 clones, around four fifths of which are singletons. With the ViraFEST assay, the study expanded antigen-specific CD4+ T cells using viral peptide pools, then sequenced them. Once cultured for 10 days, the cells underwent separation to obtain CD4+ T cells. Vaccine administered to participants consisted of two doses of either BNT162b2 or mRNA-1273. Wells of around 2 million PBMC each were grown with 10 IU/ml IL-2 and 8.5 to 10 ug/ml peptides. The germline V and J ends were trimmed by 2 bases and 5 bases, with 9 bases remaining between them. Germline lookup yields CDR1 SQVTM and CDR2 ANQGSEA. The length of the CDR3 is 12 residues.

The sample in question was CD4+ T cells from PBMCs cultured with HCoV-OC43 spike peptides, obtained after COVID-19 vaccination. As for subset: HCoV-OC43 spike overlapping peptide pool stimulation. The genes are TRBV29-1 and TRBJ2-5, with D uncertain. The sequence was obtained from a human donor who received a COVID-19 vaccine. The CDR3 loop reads CSVEYPAETQYF. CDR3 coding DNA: TGCAGCGTTGAATATCCAGCTGAGACCCAGTACTTC.